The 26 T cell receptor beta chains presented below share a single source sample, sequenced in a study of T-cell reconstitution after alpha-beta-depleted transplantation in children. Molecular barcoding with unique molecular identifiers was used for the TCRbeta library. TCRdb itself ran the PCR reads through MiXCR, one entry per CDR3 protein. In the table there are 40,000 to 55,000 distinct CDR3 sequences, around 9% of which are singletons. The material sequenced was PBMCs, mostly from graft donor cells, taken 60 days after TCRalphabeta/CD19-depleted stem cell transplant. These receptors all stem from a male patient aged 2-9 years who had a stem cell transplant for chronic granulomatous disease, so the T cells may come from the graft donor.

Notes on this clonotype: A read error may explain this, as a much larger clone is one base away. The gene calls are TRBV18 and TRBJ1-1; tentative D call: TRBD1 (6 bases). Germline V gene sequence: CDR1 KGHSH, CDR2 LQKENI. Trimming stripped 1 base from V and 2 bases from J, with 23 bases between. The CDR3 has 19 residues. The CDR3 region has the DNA TGTGCCAGCTCACCACGGGGTGCTGGGACATTTTGGATCAACACTGAAGCTTTCTTT. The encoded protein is CASSPRGAGTFWINTEAFF.

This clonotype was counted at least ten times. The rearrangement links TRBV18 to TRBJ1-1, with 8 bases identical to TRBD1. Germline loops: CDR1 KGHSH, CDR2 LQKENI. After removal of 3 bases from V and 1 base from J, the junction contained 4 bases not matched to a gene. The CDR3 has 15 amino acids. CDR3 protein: CASSPIGQGNTEAFF. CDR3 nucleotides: TGTGCCAGCTCACCTATCGGACAGGGGAACACTGAAGCTTTCTTT.

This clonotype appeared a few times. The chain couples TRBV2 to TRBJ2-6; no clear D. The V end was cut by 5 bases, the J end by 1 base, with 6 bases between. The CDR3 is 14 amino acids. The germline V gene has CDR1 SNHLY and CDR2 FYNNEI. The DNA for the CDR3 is TGTGCCAGCAGTTCACTTTCTGGGGCCAACGTCCTGACTTTC. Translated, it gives CASSSLSGANVLTF.

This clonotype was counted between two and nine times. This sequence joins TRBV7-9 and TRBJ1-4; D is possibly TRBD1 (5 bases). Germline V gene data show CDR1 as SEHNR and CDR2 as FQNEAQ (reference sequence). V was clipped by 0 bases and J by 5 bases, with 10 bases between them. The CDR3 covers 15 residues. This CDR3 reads CASSLANRRNEKLFF. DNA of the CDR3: TGTGCCAGCAGCTTAGCGAACAGGAGGAATGAAAAACTGTTTTTT. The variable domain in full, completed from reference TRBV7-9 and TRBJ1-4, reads DTGVSQNPRHKITKRGQNVTFRCDPISEHNRLYWYRQTLGQGPEFLTYFQNEAQLEKSRLLSDRFSAERPKGSFSTLEIQRTEQGDSAMYLCASSLANRRNEKLFFGSGTQLSVL.

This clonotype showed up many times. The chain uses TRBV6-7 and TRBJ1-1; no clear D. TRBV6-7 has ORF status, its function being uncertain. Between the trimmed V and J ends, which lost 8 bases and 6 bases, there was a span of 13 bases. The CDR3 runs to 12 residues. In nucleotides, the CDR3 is TGTGCCAGCTGGGGTATAGGAGCTGAAGCTTTCTTT. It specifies CASWGIGAEAFF.

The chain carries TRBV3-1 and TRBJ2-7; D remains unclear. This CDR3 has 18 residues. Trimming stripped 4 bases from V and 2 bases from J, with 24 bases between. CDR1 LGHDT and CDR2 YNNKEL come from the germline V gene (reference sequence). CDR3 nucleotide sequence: TGTGCCAGCAGCCTTACCTTACCTTTAGCTTATAGTGCCTACGAGCAGTACTTC. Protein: CASSLTLPLAYSAYEQYF.

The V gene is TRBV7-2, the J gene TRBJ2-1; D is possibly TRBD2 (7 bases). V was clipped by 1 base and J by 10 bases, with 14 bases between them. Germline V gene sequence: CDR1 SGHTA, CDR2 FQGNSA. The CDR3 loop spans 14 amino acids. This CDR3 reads CASSLGGRGGEQFF. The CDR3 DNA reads TGTGCCAGCAGCTTAGGCGGGAGAGGGGGGGAGCAGTTCTTC.

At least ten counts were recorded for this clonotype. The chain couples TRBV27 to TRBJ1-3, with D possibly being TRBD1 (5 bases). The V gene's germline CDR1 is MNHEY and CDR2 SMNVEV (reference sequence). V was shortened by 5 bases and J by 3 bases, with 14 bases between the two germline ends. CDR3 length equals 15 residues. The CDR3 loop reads CASSPLRGGGNTIYF. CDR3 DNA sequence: TGTGCCAGCAGTCCCCTCCGGGGCGGTGGAAACACCATATATTTT.

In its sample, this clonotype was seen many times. The CDR3 DNA follows: TGCGCCAGCAGCCCAAGACAGGGGATTGGGACTGAAGCTTTCTTT. This translates into CASSPRQGIGTEAFF. V and J are TRBV5-1 and TRBJ1-1; 8 bases align to TRBD1. The germline CDR1 and CDR2 sequences are SGHRS and YFSETQ. CDR3 size: 15 residues. The V and J ends lost 4 bases and 5 bases, in that order; junction bases with no gene match: 10.

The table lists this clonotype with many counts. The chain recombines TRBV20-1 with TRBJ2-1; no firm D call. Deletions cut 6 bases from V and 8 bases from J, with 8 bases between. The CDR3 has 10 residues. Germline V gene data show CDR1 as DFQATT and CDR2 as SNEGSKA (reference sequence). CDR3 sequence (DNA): TGCAGTGCCACTTTCGATGAGCAGTTCTTC. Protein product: CSATFDEQFF.

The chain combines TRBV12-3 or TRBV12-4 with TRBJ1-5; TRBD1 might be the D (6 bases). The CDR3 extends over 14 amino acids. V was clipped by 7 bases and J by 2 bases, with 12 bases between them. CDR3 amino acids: CASTGVAGNQPQHF. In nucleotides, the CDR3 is TGTGCCAGCACAGGGGTTGCGGGCAATCAGCCCCAGCATTTT.

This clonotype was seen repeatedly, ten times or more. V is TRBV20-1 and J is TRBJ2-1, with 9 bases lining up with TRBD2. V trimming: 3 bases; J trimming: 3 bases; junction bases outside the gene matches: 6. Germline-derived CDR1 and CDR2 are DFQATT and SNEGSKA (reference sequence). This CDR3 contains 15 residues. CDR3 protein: CSARKGAGGYNEQFF. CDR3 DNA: TGCAGTGCTAGGAAAGGAGCGGGAGGCTACAATGAGCAGTTCTTC.

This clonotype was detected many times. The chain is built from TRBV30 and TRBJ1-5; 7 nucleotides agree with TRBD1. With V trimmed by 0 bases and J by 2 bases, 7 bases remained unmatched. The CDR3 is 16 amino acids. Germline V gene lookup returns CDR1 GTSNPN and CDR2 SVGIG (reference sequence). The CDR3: CAWSVGGGWGNQPQHF. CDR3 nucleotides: TGTGCCTGGAGTGTAGGAGGGGGCTGGGGCAATCAGCCCCAGCATTTT.

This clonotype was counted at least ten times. The CDR3 nucleotides read TGTGCCAGCAGCCGACCCGGACTAGCGGGTTACAATGAGCAGTTCTTC. It encodes CASSRPGLAGYNEQFF. The V call is TRBV12-3 or TRBV12-4, the J call TRBJ2-1; 11 nucleotides match TRBD2. J was trimmed by 4 bases and V by 6 bases; bases with no gene match: 8. This CDR3 is 16 amino acids long.

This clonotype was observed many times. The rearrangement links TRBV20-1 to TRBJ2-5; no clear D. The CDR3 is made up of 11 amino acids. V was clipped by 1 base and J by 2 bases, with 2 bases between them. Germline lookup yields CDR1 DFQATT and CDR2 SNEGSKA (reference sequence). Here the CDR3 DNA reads TGCAGTGCTAGAGCGCAAGAGACCCAGTACTTC. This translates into CSARAQETQYF.

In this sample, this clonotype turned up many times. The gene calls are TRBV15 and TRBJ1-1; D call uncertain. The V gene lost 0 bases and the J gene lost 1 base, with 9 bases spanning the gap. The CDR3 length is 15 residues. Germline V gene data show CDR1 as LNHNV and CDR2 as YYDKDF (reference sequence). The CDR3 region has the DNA TGTGCCACCAGCAGAGATTTTCTTGGGAACACTGAAGCTTTCTTT. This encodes CATSRDFLGNTEAFF.

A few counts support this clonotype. The CDR3 DNA sequence: TGTGCCAGCAGCCCCGGACCGAGCTATGGCTACACCTTC. Protein sequence: CASSPGPSYGYTF. The J gene is TRBJ1-2, the V gene TRBV7-8; no definite D call. V gave up 5 bases and J gave up 4 bases, with 11 bases separating them. CDR1 and CDR2 from the germline V gene are SGHVS and FQNEAQ. The length of the CDR3 is 13 residues.

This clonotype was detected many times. The CDR3 nucleotides read TGTGCCAGCAGTCGCACCTCGACAGGGCGAAACGAGCAGTACTTC. Protein: CASSRTSTGRNEQYF. The V gene is TRBV6-2 or TRBV6-3, the J gene TRBJ2-7; 7 bases are shared with TRBD1. V was clipped by 5 bases and J by 5 bases; unmatched bases: 12. In germline, CDR1 is MNHEY, CDR2 SVGEGT. There are 15 residues in the CDR3.

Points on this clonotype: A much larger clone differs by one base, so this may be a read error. The CDR3 sequence: CASSQGTGNTEASF. The CDR3 nucleotides are TGTGCCAGCAGCCAAGGGACAGGGAACACTGAAGCTTCCTTT. J is TRBJ1-1 and V is TRBV3-1; 8 bases are a match to TRBD1. CDR1 and CDR2 (germline): LGHDT, YNNKEL (reference sequence). This CDR3 is built from 14 residues.

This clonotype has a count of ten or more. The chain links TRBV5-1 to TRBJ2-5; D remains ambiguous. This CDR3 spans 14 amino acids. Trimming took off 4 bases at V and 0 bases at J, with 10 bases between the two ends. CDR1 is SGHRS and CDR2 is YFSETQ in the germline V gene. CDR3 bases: TGCGCCAGCAGCCCATCAACGTACCAAGAGACCCAGTACTTC. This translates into CASSPSTYQETQYF.

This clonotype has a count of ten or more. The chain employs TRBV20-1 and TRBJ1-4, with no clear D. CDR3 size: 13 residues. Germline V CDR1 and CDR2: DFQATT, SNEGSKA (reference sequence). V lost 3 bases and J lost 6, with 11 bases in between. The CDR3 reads CSASAPGYEKLFF. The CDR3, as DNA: TGCAGTGCTAGCGCCCCCGGGTATGAAAAACTGTTTTTT.

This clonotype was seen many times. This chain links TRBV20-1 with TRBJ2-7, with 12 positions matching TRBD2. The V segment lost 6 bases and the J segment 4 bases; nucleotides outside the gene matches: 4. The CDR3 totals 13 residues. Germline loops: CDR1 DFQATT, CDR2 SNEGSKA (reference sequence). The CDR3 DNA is TGCAGTGCCCTCGGGACTAGCGGGTACGAGCAGTACTTC. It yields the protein CSALGTSGYEQYF.

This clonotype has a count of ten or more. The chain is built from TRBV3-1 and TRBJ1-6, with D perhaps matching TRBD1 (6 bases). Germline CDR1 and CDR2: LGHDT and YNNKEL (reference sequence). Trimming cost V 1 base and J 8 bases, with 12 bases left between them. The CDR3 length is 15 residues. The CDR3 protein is CASSQVWDKYSPLHF. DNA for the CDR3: TGTGCCAGCAGCCAAGTTTGGGACAAGTATTCACCCCTCCACTTT.

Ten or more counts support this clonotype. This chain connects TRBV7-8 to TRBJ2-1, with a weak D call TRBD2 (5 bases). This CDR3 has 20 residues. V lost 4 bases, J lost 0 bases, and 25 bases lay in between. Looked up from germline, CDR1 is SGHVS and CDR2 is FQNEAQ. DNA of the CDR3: TGTGCCAGCAGCTCCTCTGACCGGGCTAGAGGGCTGAGCTCCTACAATGAGCAGTTCTTC. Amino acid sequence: CASSSSDRARGLSSYNEQFF.

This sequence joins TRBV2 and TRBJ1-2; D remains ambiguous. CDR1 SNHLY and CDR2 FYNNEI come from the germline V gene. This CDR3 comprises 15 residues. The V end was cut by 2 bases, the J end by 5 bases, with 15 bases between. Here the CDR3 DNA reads TGTGCCAGCAGTGAATTGGGAGGAGGGAGTTATGGCTACACCTTC. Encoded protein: CASSELGGGSYGYTF.

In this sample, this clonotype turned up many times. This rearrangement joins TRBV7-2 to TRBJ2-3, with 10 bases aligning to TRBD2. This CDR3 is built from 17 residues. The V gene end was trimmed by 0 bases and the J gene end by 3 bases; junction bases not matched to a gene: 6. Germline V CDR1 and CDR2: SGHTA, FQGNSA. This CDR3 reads CASSLAGTSGTTDTQYF. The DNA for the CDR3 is TGTGCCAGCAGCTTAGCCGGAACTAGCGGGACGACAGATACGCAGTATTTT.